A selection of T cell receptor beta chains follows, all from one sample in a study of Ad26.COV2.S vaccination and SARS-CoV-2 variants. The method was immunoSEQ multiplex PCR; TCRdb's version includes in-frame clones alone and lacks a portion of them. Of hundreds of thousands of clones in the sample, 88% were seen once. The input for sequencing was peripheral blood, taken in a trial of Ad26.COV2.S vaccine versus placebo. The receptors derive from a person between 18 and 65 years old who received the Ad26.COV2.S COVID-19 vaccine or a placebo. The CDR3 runs from the conserved cysteine through the conserved F or W. D genes are given only for firm matches. A row's size may be missing; if present it is once, few, many or a size class.

clone size | J gene | V gene | D gene | CDR3 protein | CDR3 DNA
. | TRBJ1-1 | TRBV19 | . | CASSISRNTEAFF | TGTGCCAGTAGTATTTCAAGGAACACTGAAGCTTTCTTT
once | TRBJ1-2 | TRBV28 | . | CASSEPGGGYTF | TGTGCCAGCAGTGAACCCGGAGGGGGCTACACCTTC
. | TRBJ2-3 | TRBV3-1/TRBV3-2 | . | CASSHLRTGTDTQYF | TGTGCCAGCAGCCACCTTAGGACGGGCACAGATACGCAGTATTTT
. | TRBJ2-3 | TRBV19 | TRBD1 | CASRTGGTDTQYF | TGTGCCAGCCGGACAGGCGGCACAGATACGCAGTATTTT
. | TRBJ1-2 | TRBV5-4 | . | CASSGGPYGYTF | TGTGCCAGCAGCGGGGGACCCTATGGCTACACCTTC
. | TRBJ2-2 | TRBV4-3 | . | CASSQEGRNTGELFF | TGCGCCAGCAGCCAAGAGGGCCGGAACACCGGGGAGCTGTTTTTT
. | TRBJ2-7 | TRBV18 | . | CASSPGVSYEQYF | TGTGCCAGCTCACCAGGGGTATCCTACGAGCAGTACTTC
. | TRBJ2-7 | TRBV7-2 | TRBD1 | CASSLTGGYEQYF | TGTGCCAGCAGCTTAACAGGGGGCTACGAGCAGTACTTC
. | TRBJ1-2 | TRBV7-2 | . | CASSSQQLSYGYTF | TGTGCCAGCAGCTCCCAGCAATTAAGCTATGGCTACACCTTC
. | TRBJ2-7 | TRBV2 | TRBD1 | CASSRTGEYGEQYF | TGTGCCAGCAGTCGGACAGGGGAATATGGGGAGCAGTACTTC
. | TRBJ2-1 | TRBV10-1 | . | CATQYGDEQFF | TGCGCCACCCAATACGGGGATGAGCAGTTCTTC
. | TRBJ2-2 | TRBV6-2/TRBV6-3 | . | CASSQLLGTGELFF | TGTGCCAGCAGCCAACTATTGGGCACCGGGGAGCTGTTTTTT
. | TRBJ1-1 | TRBV12-3/TRBV12-4 | . | CASSVWRAEAFF | TGTGCCAGCAGTGTGTGGCGGGCTGAAGCTTTCTTT